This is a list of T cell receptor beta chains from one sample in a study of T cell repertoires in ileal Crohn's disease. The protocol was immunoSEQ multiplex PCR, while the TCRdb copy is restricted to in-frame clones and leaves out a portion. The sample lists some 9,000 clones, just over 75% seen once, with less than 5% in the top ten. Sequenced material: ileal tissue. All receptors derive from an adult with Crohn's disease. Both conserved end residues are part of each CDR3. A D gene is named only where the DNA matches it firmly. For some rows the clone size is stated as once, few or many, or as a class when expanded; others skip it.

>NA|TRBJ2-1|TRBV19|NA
CASSKRTYNEQFF
TGTGCCAGTAGTAAGCGGACCTACAATGAGCAGTTCTTC
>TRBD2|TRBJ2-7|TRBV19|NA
CASSPRERGGEQYF
TGTGCCAGTAGCCCCCGGGAGCGGGGGGGTGAGCAGTACTTC
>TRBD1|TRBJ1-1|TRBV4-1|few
CASSQTGAPEAFF
TGCGCCAGCAGCCAGACAGGGGCCCCTGAAGCTTTCTTT
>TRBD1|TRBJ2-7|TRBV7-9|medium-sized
CASRSTGAYEQYF
TGTGCCAGCAGATCTACAGGGGCCTACGAGCAGTACTTC
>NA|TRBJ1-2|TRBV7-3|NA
CASSLRGGADYGYTF
TGTGCCAGCAGCTTAAGGGGCGGGGCAGACTATGGCTACACCTTC
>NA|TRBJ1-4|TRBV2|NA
CASSGQGMGNEKLFF
TGTGCCAGCAGTGGGCAGGGGATGGGGAATGAAAAACTGTTTTTT
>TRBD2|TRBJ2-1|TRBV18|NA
CASSPGGTYNEQFF
TGTGCCAGCTCACCCGGGGGGACCTACAATGAGCAGTTCTTC
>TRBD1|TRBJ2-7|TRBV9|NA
CASSAYPTGAGEQYF
TGTGCCAGCAGCGCGTATCCGACAGGGGCTGGAGAGCAGTACTTC
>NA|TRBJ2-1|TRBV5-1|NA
CASSLTSSAYNEQFF
TGCGCCAGCAGCTTGACCTCTAGCGCCTACAATGAGCAGTTCTTC
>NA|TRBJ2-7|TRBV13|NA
CASSIGTSRSDEQYF
TGTGCCAGCAGCATCGGGACATCGCGGTCGGACGAGCAGTACTTC
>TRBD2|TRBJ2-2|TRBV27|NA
CASSFSGRGTTGELFF
TGTGCCAGCAGTTTTAGCGGGAGGGGGACCACCGGGGAGCTGTTTTTT
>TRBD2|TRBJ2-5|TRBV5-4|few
CASSSLAGESTQYF
TGTGCCAGCAGCTCACTAGCGGGGGAATCGACCCAGTACTTC
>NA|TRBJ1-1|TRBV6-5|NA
CASSYDSRTEAFF
TGTGCCAGCAGTTACGATTCGAGGACTGAAGCTTTCTTT
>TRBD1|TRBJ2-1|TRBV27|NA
CASSTTGGAPSHSYNEQFF
TGTGCCAGCAGTACCACAGGGGGCGCCCCCTCCCACTCCTACAATGAGCAGTTCTTC
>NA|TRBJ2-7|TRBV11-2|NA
CASSLGGRTYEQYF
TGTGCCAGCAGCTTAGGTGGCAGAACCTACGAGCAGTACTTC
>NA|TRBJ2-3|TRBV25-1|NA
CASSERHGSADTQYF
TGTGCCAGCAGTGAACGTCACGGGAGCGCAGATACGCAGTATTTT
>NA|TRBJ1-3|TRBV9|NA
CASSVGGGVPGSGNTIYF
TGTGCCAGCAGCGTAGGAGGAGGGGTCCCGGGGTCTGGAAACACCATATATTTT
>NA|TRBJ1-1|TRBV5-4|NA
CASSSRQGSGGTEAFF
TGTGCCAGCAGCTCCCGCCAGGGGAGTGGGGGCACTGAAGCTTTCTTT
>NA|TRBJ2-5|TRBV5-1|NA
CASSLEYAEGETQYF
TGCGCCAGCAGCTTGGAATACGCGGAGGGAGAGACCCAGTACTTC
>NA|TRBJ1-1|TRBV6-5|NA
CASSSHGGDTEAFF
TGTGCCAGCAGTTCCCACGGCGGTGACACTGAAGCTTTCTTT
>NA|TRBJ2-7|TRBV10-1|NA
CASSESVGAPDEQYF
TGCGCCAGCAGTGAGTCGGTGGGGGCTCCGGACGAGCAGTACTTC
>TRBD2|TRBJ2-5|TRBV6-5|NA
CASSYGASGGAKTQYF
TGTGCCAGCAGTTACGGGGCTAGCGGGGGGGCTAAGACCCAGTACTTC
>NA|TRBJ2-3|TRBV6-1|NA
CASSLSSAQYF
TGTGCCAGCTCCCTCAGCAGCGCGCAGTATTTT
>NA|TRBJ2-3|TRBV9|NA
CASSVASGIDTQYF
TGTGCCAGCAGCGTAGCTTCAGGAATAGATACGCAGTATTTT
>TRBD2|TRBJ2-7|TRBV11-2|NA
CASSSTTLAGAGYEQYF
TGTGCCAGCAGCTCGACCACCCTAGCGGGGGCAGGCTACGAGCAGTACTTC
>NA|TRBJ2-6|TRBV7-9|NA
CASNQNRAGANVLTF
TGTGCCAGCAACCAAAACAGGGCTGGGGCCAACGTCCTGACTTTC
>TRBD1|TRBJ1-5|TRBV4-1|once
CASSRGQGAGQPQHF
TGCGCCAGCAGCCGGGGACAGGGGGCTGGTCAGCCCCAGCATTTT
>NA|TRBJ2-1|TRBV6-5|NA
CASRYGPGNEQFF
TGTGCCAGCAGGTACGGTCCCGGCAATGAGCAGTTCTTC
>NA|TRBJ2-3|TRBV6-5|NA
CASSYSGGRGTDTQYF
TGTGCCAGCAGTTACTCGGGGGGGCGTGGAACAGATACGCAGTATTTT
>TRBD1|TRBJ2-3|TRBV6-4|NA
CASSDSGQGADTQYF
TGTGCCAGCAGTGACTCGGGACAGGGGGCAGATACGCAGTATTTT
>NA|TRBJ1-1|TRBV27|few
CASSSEGWSEAFF
TGTGCCAGCAGTTCTGAGGGTTGGTCTGAAGCTTTCTTT
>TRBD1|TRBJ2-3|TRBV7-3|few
CASSAGQVSTDTQYF
TGTGCCAGCAGCGCGGGACAGGTTAGCACAGATACGCAGTATTTT
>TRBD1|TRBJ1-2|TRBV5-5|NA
CASSSITGQGNGYTF
TGTGCCAGCAGCTCTATTACGGGACAGGGAAATGGCTACACCTTC
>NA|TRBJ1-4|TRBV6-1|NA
CASSVSGPGNKLFF
TGTGCCAGCAGTGTCTCAGGGCCAGGGAACAAACTGTTTTTT
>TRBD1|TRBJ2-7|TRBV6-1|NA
CASSTGAPYEQYF
TGTGCCAGCTCAACAGGGGCCCCCTACGAGCAGTACTTC
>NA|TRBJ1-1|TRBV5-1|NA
CASSLAAGLIAFF
TGCGCCAGCAGCTTGGCGGCGGGGCTGATAGCTTTCTTT
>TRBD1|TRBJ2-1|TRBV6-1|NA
CASSGQGALNNEQFF
TGTGCCAGCAGTGGACAGGGGGCGCTGAACAATGAGCAGTTCTTC
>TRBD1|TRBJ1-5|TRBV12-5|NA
CASGLTGGGQPQHF
TGTGCTAGTGGTTTGACAGGGGGAGGCCAGCCCCAGCATTTT
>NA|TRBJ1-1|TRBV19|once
CASSTLTVNTEAFF
TGTGCCAGTAGTACCCTGACAGTGAACACTGAAGCTTTCTTT
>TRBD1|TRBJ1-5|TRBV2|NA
CASSPDRVAQPQHF
TGTGCCAGCAGTCCGGACAGGGTGGCTCAGCCCCAGCATTTT
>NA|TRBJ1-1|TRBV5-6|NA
CASSATAITEAFF
TGTGCCAGCAGCGCGACAGCCATCACTGAAGCTTTCTTT
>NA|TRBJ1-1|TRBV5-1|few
CASSHLSDTEAFF
TGCGCCAGCAGCCATCTATCGGACACTGAAGCTTTCTTT
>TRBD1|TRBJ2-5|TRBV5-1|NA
CASSLGTDRSSAQYF
TGCGCCAGCAGCCTAGGGACAGACAGGAGCTCGGCCCAGTACTTC
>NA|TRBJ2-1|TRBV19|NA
CASSIQGGSYNEQFF
TGTGCCAGTAGTATTCAGGGGGGATCCTACAATGAGCAGTTCTTC
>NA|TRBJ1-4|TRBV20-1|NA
CSARDGEKLFF
TGCAGTGCTAGAGACGGGGAAAAACTGTTTTTT
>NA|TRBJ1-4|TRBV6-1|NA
CASRKGQGEKLFF
TGTGCCAGCAGGAAGGGGCAGGGGGAAAAACTGTTTTTT
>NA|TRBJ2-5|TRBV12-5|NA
CASRGLGTQYF
TGTGCTAGTCGGGGGTTGGGGACCCAGTACTTC
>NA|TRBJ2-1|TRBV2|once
CASSVGPGVGEQFF
TGTGCCAGCAGTGTGGGCCCCGGGGTGGGTGAGCAGTTCTTC
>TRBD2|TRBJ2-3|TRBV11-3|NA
CASSLGGGSRHTDTQYF
TGTGCCAGCAGCTTAGGCGGGGGTTCCCGTCACACAGATACGCAGTATTTT
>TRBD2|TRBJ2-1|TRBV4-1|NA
CASSQVPRGGALVEQFF
TGCGCCAGCAGCCAAGTCCCTCGCGGGGGGGCCCTTGTTGAGCAGTTCTTC
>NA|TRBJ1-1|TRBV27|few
CASTPLGGGMNTEAFF
TGTGCCAGCACCCCCCTGGGGGGAGGGATGAACACTGAAGCTTTCTTT
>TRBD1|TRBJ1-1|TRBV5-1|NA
CASSSGTGAEAFF
TGCGCCAGCAGCTCCGGGACAGGGGCTGAAGCTTTCTTT
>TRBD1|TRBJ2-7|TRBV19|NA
CASSTGTGFYEQYF
TGTGCCAGTAGTACCGGGACAGGATTTTACGAGCAGTACTTC
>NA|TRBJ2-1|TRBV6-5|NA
CASSYSTASVSNEQFF
TGTGCCAGCAGTTACTCGACGGCTAGCGTCTCGAATGAGCAGTTCTTC
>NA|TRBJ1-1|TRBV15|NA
CATTFRLTGGMNTEAFF
TGTGCCACCACCTTTCGACTCACTGGGGGCATGAACACTGAAGCTTTCTTT
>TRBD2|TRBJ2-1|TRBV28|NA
CASSTRGDFGNEQFF
TGTGCCAGCAGTACTCGGGGGGACTTTGGCAATGAGCAGTTCTTC
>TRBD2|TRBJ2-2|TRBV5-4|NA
CASSSRLAGGELFF
TGTGCCAGCAGCTCCCGACTAGCGGGCGGGGAGCTGTTTTTT